This T cell receptor (beta chain) came from a study of identical twins. Per germline, CDR1 MGHRA and CDR2 YSYEKL. Trimming at V came to 3 bases and at J to 5 bases, leaving 7 bases not matched to a gene. The CDR3 consists of 15 residues. General study results and limits: Cross-sectional statistical analysis, not tracking of the same donors, underpinned the conclusions.

Remarks on this clonotype: Its antigen is currently unknown.

cDNA molecules carried unique molecular identifiers, and template switching added a universal primer site. TCRdb ran MiXCR on the 5' RACE reads and lists one entry per CDR3 protein. The sample shows hundreds of thousands of distinct CDR3 sequences, more than 6.5% of them seen only once. These data were likewise used in another study, on yellow fever vaccine responses in identical twins.

The gene calls are TRBV4-1 and TRBJ2-5, with TRBD1 matching over 9 bases. Sequences were obtained from memory (CD45RO+) T cells sorted from blood. The receptor was isolated from a woman in her late teens or twenties in good health. The CDR3 reads CASSHPGQGMETQYF. For the CDR3, the DNA is TGCGCCAGCAGCCATCCTGGACAGGGGATGGAGACCCAGTACTTC.